These 22 T cell receptor beta chains share one sample of origin, sequenced in a study of cytomegalovirus exposure and HLA in healthy donors. The PCR was carried out with 60 Vbeta primers and 13 Jbeta primers. Profiling relied on immunoSEQ multiplex PCR, and the TCRdb table lists in-frame clones only, not all of them. Recorded for this sample: 150,000 to 200,000 clones. Source material: PBMCs. Receptors originate from a woman aged 18-29 years in good health and CMV-seropositive.

The J gene is TRBJ2-1, the V gene TRBV9, with 7 positions matching TRBD2. CDR1 is SGDLS and CDR2 is YYNGEE in the germline V gene. Germline trimming cut 0 bases from V and 3 bases from J; bases unmatched to any gene: 3. This CDR3 is 15 amino acids long. Written as DNA, the CDR3 is TGTGCCAGCAGCGTAGATGCGGGAGTCTACAATGAGCAGTTCTTC. Amino acids: CASSVDAGVYNEQFF.

This chain connects TRBV5-1 to TRBJ2-1; 12 bases match TRBD2. Germline V lookup: CDR1 SGHRS, CDR2 YFSETQ. The ends lost 4 bases at V and 2 bases at J; junction bases unmatched: 13. The CDR3 loop spans 19 amino acids. This chain's CDR3 is CASSPYTPSGGAPYNEQFF. CDR3 DNA: TGCGCCAGCAGCCCATACACTCCTAGCGGGGGGGCTCCCTACAATGAGCAGTTCTTC.

The chain has TRBV19 and TRBJ1-2; D gene unclear. There are 15 residues in the CDR3. Germline lookup yields CDR1 LNHDA and CDR2 SQIVND (reference sequence). V shed 5 bases and J shed 4 bases, with 17 bases lying between them. The CDR3 region has the DNA TGTGCCAGTAGTCCCCGCGGGTCTCAGACCTATGGCTACACCTTC. The encoded protein is CASSPRGSQTYGYTF.

The CDR3 spells CASSLIGQGFGNIQYF. The CDR3, as DNA: TGTGCCAGCAGTTTAATAGGACAGGGTTTCGGGAACATTCAGTACTTC. The chain uses TRBV28 and TRBJ2-4; 8 bases fit TRBD1. V was clipped by 2 bases and J by 7 bases; unmatched bases: 10. The germline V gene encodes CDR1 MDHEN and CDR2 SYDVKM. The CDR3 contains 16 residues.

The chain couples TRBV19 to TRBJ1-1; possibly TRBD1 for D (6 bases). CDR3 length equals 15 residues. CDR1 and CDR2 from the germline V gene are LNHDA and SQIVND (reference sequence). V lost 7 bases and J 4 bases, leaving 19 bases between the germline ends. The CDR3 sequence is CASTLPGAGSTEAFF. CDR3 bases: TGTGCCAGTACTCTCCCAGGGGCTGGATCCACTGAAGCTTTCTTT.

The V and J genes are TRBV10-1 and TRBJ2-5; 7 bases align to TRBD1. V shed 7 bases and J 1 base; nucleotides not matched to a gene: 3. Germline values: CDR1 WNHNN, CDR2 SYGVQD (reference sequence). The CDR3 spans 13 residues. The CDR3 sequence: CASNDRAQETQYF. The CDR3, as DNA: TGCGCCAGCAACGACAGGGCCCAAGAGACCCAGTACTTC.

This chain connects TRBV30 to TRBJ1-3; TRBD1 agrees at 8 bases. CDR1 and CDR2 (germline): GTSNPN, SVGIG (reference sequence). V shed 1 base, J shed 2 bases, and the junction held 1 base outside the gene matches. This CDR3 has 14 residues. In nucleotides, the CDR3 is TGTGCCTGGAGTGAGACAGGGGCTGGAAACACCATATATTTT. It is translated as CAWSETGAGNTIYF.

This rearrangement joins TRBV11-2 to TRBJ1-1; 11 bases map to TRBD1. Germline assignment: CDR1 SGHAT and CDR2 FQNNGV. The V and J ends lost 5 bases and 11 bases, in that order; junction bases with no gene match: 7. This CDR3 has 13 amino acids. Here the CDR3 reads CASSGGQGAGAFF. The CDR3 nucleotides are TGTGCCAGCAGCGGCGGACAGGGGGCTGGGGCTTTCTTT.

The V call is TRBV6-5, the J call TRBJ2-5, with 8 bases aligning to TRBD1. Trimming at V came to 5 bases and at J to 6 bases, leaving 5 bases not matched to a gene. The CDR3 extends over 13 amino acids. Per the germline V gene, CDR1 is MNHEY and CDR2 is SVGAGI. This CDR3 is CASSHGQGQTQYF. For the CDR3, the DNA is TGTGCCAGCAGTCACGGACAGGGCCAGACCCAGTACTTC.

As DNA, the CDR3 is TGTGCCAGCAGCTTGGGCGGGGCCTTCTCAATGGCAGATACGCAGTATTTT. This sequence encodes CASSLGGAFSMADTQYF. The J gene is TRBJ2-3, the V gene TRBV12-1; TRBD2 is taken as the D call from the table, unchecked against the DNA. TRBV12-1 is noted as a pseudogene. This CDR3 has 17 amino acids.

The chain combines TRBV21-1 with TRBJ2-7; the table's D call, TRBD2, was not checked against the DNA. TRBV21-1 counts as a pseudogene. This CDR3 contains 15 residues. The CDR3: CASSNPLRLTYEQYF. DNA of the CDR3: TGTGCCAGCAGCAACCCCCTGCGTCTTACCTACGAGCAGTACTTC.

This rearrangement joins TRBV19 to TRBJ1-1; tentative D call: TRBD1 (6 bases). Germline loops: CDR1 LNHDA, CDR2 SQIVND (reference sequence). Trimming cost V 4 bases and J 1 base, with 16 bases left between them. The CDR3 sequence is 16 residues long. The CDR3 spells CASSTRPGHKNTEAFF. The CDR3 nucleotides read TGTGCCAGTAGTACCCGGCCGGGACATAAGAACACTGAAGCTTTCTTT.

The rearrangement uses TRBV6-6 and TRBJ2-1, with 12 nucleotides matching TRBD1. V shed 6 bases, J shed 8 bases, and the junction held 8 bases outside the gene matches. Germline assignment: CDR1 MNHNY and CDR2 SVGAGI (reference sequence). The CDR3 is made up of 15 amino acids. In DNA form, the CDR3 reads TGTGCCAGCAGGCCCGGGACAGGGGGCCGGGATGAGCAGTTCTTC. This sequence encodes CASRPGTGGRDEQFF.

In DNA form, the CDR3 reads TGCGCCAGCAGCTTGGCCGACAGGGGGAACACTGAAGCTTTCTTT. Encoded protein: CASSLADRGNTEAFF. This sequence joins TRBV5-1 and TRBJ1-1; 8 bases are shared with TRBD1. Germline V lookup: CDR1 SGHRS, CDR2 YFSETQ. The CDR3 sequence is 15 residues long. Germline trimming cut 0 bases from V and 1 base from J; bases unmatched to any gene: 2.

The CDR3 DNA follows: TGTGCCAGCAGTCGGACAGGGGGTACGGGCACCGGGGAGCTGTTTTTT. This translates into CASSRTGGTGTGELFF. The genes are TRBV6-4 and TRBJ2-2, with 10 bases fitting TRBD1. The V gene's germline CDR1 is MRHNA and CDR2 SNTAGT. This CDR3 contains 16 residues. Trimming cost V 5 bases and J 4 bases; bases outside gene matches: 7.

The chain links TRBV30 to TRBJ1-5; TRBD1 might be the D (6 bases). Germline lookup yields CDR1 GTSNPN and CDR2 SVGIG (reference sequence). Trimming took off 2 bases at V and 4 bases at J, with 9 bases between the two ends. The CDR3 is 13 residues long. The CDR3 region has the DNA TGTGCCTGGAGTACCACAGGGAATCAGCCCCAGCATTTT. Translation: CAWSTTGNQPQHF.

Remarks on this clone: Distinct nucleotide sequences in the sample also encode this CDR3. The chain links TRBV19 to TRBJ2-7, with a tentative D call TRBD1 (6 bases). V was clipped by 4 bases and J by 2 bases, with 9 bases between them. CDR1 and CDR2 (germline): LNHDA, SQIVND (reference sequence). CDR3 length: 13 residues. The CDR3 DNA reads as TGTGCCAGTAGTAGACAGGAAACCTACGAGCAGTACTTC. This sequence encodes CASSRQETYEQYF.

The chain joins TRBV6-1 to TRBJ2-2, with TRBD2 matching 15 bases. The CDR3 is 15 amino acids. Germline V gene sequence: CDR1 MNHNS, CDR2 SASEGT. The ends lost 4 bases at V and 6 bases at J; junction bases unmatched: 0. In DNA, the CDR3 is TGTGCCAGCAGTGGGACTAGCGGGGGGGCCGGGGAGCTGTTTTTT. Protein sequence: CASSGTSGGAGELFF.

V and J are TRBV5-1 and TRBJ2-7, with D perhaps matching TRBD2 (6 bases). This CDR3 comprises 16 residues. V was trimmed by 0 bases and J by 3 bases, leaving 16 bases between them. Germline V gene lookup returns CDR1 SGHRS and CDR2 YFSETQ. The CDR3 DNA sequence: TGCGCCAGCAGCTTGGACTGGGAGGCAGGTTTCTACGAGCAGTACTTC. Amino acids: CASSLDWEAGFYEQYF.

This sequence joins TRBV9 and TRBJ1-6; possibly TRBD1 for D (5 bases). Trimming left V 3 bases short and J 4 bases short, with 11 bases between. The CDR3 runs 15 residues. Germline-derived CDR1 and CDR2 are SGDLS and YYNGEE. Here the CDR3 DNA reads TGTGCCAGCAGCGCCGACGGGGGGTATAATTCACCCCTCCACTTT. Protein sequence: CASSADGGYNSPLHF.

The rearrangement joins TRBV6-5 to TRBJ1-2; 9 bases match TRBD1. In germline, CDR1 is MNHEY, CDR2 SVGAGI. The CDR3 loop spans 14 amino acids. The trim removed 4 bases at V and 4 bases at J, leaving 4 bases unmatched. The CDR3 loop is CASSFGTGLYGYTF. CDR3 DNA sequence: TGTGCCAGCAGTTTCGGGACAGGGCTCTATGGCTACACCTTC.

V and J are TRBV10-3 and TRBJ2-7; the D gene is possibly TRBD2 (6 bases). Germline assignment: CDR1 ENHRY and CDR2 SYGVKD. The CDR3 has 15 amino acids. Trimming left V 2 bases short and J 0 bases short, with 11 bases between. In DNA, the CDR3 is TGTGCCATCAGTGAGAGGGCTAGCGACTCCTACGAGCAGTACTTC. Translating it yields CAISERASDSYEQYF.